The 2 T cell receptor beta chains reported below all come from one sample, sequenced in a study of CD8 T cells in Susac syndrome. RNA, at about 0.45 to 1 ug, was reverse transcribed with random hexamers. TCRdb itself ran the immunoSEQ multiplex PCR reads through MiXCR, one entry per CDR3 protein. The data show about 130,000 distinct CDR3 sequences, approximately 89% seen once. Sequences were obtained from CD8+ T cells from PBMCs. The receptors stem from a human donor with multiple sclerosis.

CDR3 bases: TGTGCCAGCAGCCCGGGGTTGGGACTAGCGGGAGGGGGAGGGAAGGATACGCAGTATTTT. Amino acids: CASSPGLGLAGGGGKDTQYF. This chain connects TRBV11-2 to TRBJ2-3; TRBD2 agrees at 16 bases. Per germline, CDR1 SGHAT and CDR2 FQNNGV. Trimming took 5 bases from V and 6 from J; bases not matched to a gene: 17. This CDR3 is built from 20 residues.

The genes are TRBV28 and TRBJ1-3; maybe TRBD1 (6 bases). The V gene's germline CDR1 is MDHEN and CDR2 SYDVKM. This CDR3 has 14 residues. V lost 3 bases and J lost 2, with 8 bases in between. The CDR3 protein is CASSLGAPGNTIYF. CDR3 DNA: TGTGCCAGCAGTTTGGGGGCGCCTGGAAACACCATATATTTT.